This is a list of T cell receptor beta chains from one sample in a study of Tregs in tolerant kidney transplant recipients. Produced via immunoSEQ multiplex PCR; TCRdb's table is partial and in-frame only. The profile shows roughly 250,000 clones, roughly 80% of them singletons. The sample taken for sequencing was CD4+ T cells from blood. The source of these receptors is a human donor in good health. CDR3s include the opening cysteine and the closing phenylalanine or tryptophan. The D gene is left open where the match is weak. The listing skips clone size in some rows; elsewhere it reads once, few, many or a size class.

TRBD1 TRBJ2-1 17 . TRBV4-1 TGCGCCAGCAGCCGGTCCGGGACAGGGGTCTCCTACAATGAGCAGTTCTTC CASSRSGTGVSYNEQFF
. TRBJ2-7 16 few TRBV4-1 TGCGCCAGCAGCCCTACGCCCCGGGGTTCTGGCTACGAGCAGTACTTC CASSPTPRGSGYEQYF
. TRBJ1-3 16 . TRBV7-9 TGTGCCAGCAGCTTAGGCCGGGGGATCGGCGGAAACACCATATATTTT CASSLGRGIGGNTIYF
. TRBJ1-2 14 . TRBV5-4 TGTGCCAGCAGCTTGGCTGGGACTCTAAATGGCTACACCTTC CASSLAGTLNGYTF
. TRBJ2-5 15 . TRBV5-5 TGTGCCAGCAGCCCTACTCTAGGTAGCCAAGAGACCCAGTACTTC CASSPTLGSQETQYF
. TRBJ1-2 16 . TRBV18 TGTGCCAGCTCACCACCGGGGGACAAGTCAAACTATGGCTACACCTTC CASSPPGDKSNYGYTF
. TRBJ2-1 15 once TRBV2 TGTGCCAGCAGCCTCTACTTGAGCTCCTACAATGAGCAGTTCTTC CASSLYLSSYNEQFF
TRBD2 TRBJ2-3 17 once TRBV5-4 TGTGCCAGCAGCTTGGCGGGCGGGAGGGCCTTCACAGATACGCAGTATTTT CASSLAGGRAFTDTQYF
. TRBJ2-7 13 . TRBV2 TGTGCCAGCAGTGAAGCGTACTCGTACGAGCAGTACTTC CASSEAYSYEQYF
. TRBJ2-3 14 . TRBV5-1 TGCGCCAGCAGCCCCGGTCTGGCTACAGATACGCAGTATTTT CASSPGLATDTQYF
. TRBJ1-3 15 . TRBV5-1 TGCGCCAGCAGCTTGGGCCCCGGGACTGGAAACACCATATATTTT CASSLGPGTGNTIYF
TRBD2 TRBJ2-3 17 once TRBV10-3 TGTGCCATCAGTGAGGGGGGAGCGGGAGCCCGGATGTATACGCAGTATTTT CAISEGGAGARMYTQYF
TRBD1 TRBJ2-5 14 . TRBV29-1 TGCAGCGTGGCAAGCGTAGGGGGCGGTGAGACCCAGTACTTC CSVASVGGGETQYF
. TRBJ1-1 14 . TRBV5-1 TGCGCCAGCAGCTTGGCGAGCAGGGGCGCTGAAGCTTTCTTT CASSLASRGAEAFF
TRBD1 TRBJ1-5 16 . TRBV6-6 TGTGCCAGCAGTTCCCGGACAGGGGGCGCGGAAGAGCCCCAGCATTTT CASSSRTGGAEEPQHF
TRBD1 TRBJ2-5 15 few TRBV11-3 TGTGCCAGCAGCTTAACGACAGGGGGCCAAGAGACCCAGTACTTC CASSLTTGGQETQYF
TRBD2 TRBJ2-5 16 . TRBV9 TGTGCCAGCAGCGCTGGGACTAGCGGGAGGGCAACGGCTCAGTACTTC CASSAGTSGRATAQYF
TRBD1 TRBJ1-1 14 . TRBV19 TGTGCCAGTAGCTTGACAGGGTTCTACACTGAAGCTTTCTTT CASSLTGFYTEAFF
TRBD2 TRBJ2-4 22 once TRBV5-1 TGCGCCAGCAGCTTGGTTGGGCCCGGACTAGCGGGAGGTGGGGGTACCAAAAACATTCAGTACTTC CASSLVGPGLAGGGGTKNIQYF
TRBD1 TRBJ2-5 14 . TRBV2 TGTGCCAGCACTGCGGAATCAGGGGGAGAGACCCAGTACTTC CASTAESGGETQYF
TRBD1 TRBJ1-4 15 . TRBV6-1 TGTGCCAGCAGAGGACAGGCCGGCCCTAATGAAAAACTGTTTTTT CASRGQAGPNEKLFF
. TRBJ1-1 14 . TRBV11-3 TGTGCCAGCAGCTTAATGACAGAGAACACTGAAGCTTTCTTT CASSLMTENTEAFF
TRBD2 TRBJ2-7 20 . TRBV5-1 TGCGCCAGCAGCTCCTCGTCAGTCGGGAGCGGGGGGCCGACGGTTTTAAAGCAGTACTTC CASSSSSVGSGGPTVLKQYF
TRBD1 TRBJ1-3 14 . TRBV5-6 TGTGCCAGCAGCTTCGGGACAGCTGGAAACACCATATATTTT CASSFGTAGNTIYF
. TRBJ2-7 14 . TRBV6-1 TGTGCCAGCAGTCGAACGGGAGTGTCCTACGAGCAGTACTTC CASSRTGVSYEQYF
TRBD2 TRBJ2-2 15 . TRBV6-1 TGTGCCAGCAGTGTGGGTAGCGGGGACACCGGGGAGCTGTTTTTT CASSVGSGDTGELFF
. TRBJ2-2 13 . TRBV10-1 TGCGCCAGCGCCGGGTCAAACACCGGGGAGCTGTTTTTT CASAGSNTGELFF
TRBD2 TRBJ2-1 16 . TRBV9 TGTGCCAGCAGCTACCCCGGGACTAGCGACTACAATGAGCAGTTCTTC CASSYPGTSDYNEQFF
. TRBJ1-5 15 . TRBV6-6 TGTGCCAGCAAAAGCTCGGCAGGTCGCAATCAGCCCCAGCATTTT CASKSSAGRNQPQHF
TRBD2 TRBJ2-7 15 once TRBV5-4 TGTGCCAGCAGCTTGGAGGTCGGGAGGGCCTACGAGCAGTACTTC CASSLEVGRAYEQYF
TRBD1 TRBJ1-4 15 . TRBV29-1 TGCAGCGTTGAAGGCCAGGGGGCTGCTAATGAAAAACTGTTTTTT CSVEGQGAANEKLFF
TRBD2 TRBJ2-1 15 . TRBV19 TGTGCCAGTAGTTTGCTAGCGGGGCACTACAATGAGCAGTTCTTC CASSLLAGHYNEQFF
TRBD2 TRBJ2-7 14 . TRBV12-5 TGTGCTAGTGGTTTGTCTAGCGGGGGATACGAGCAGTACTTC CASGLSSGGYEQYF
. TRBJ2-5 15 . TRBV18 TGTGCCAGCTCACCAAGAGTGGCGGCTCAAGAGACCCAGTACTTC CASSPRVAAQETQYF
TRBD1 TRBJ1-2 14 . TRBV5-1 TGCGCCAGCAGAAGACAGGGGGAGGACTATGGCTACACCTTC CASRRQGEDYGYTF
TRBD2 TRBJ2-1 15 . TRBV5-1 TGCGCCAGCAGCCAGGGACTAGCGGGGCTGGGAGAGCAGTTCTTC CASSQGLAGLGEQFF
. TRBJ1-2 15 . TRBV7-9 TGTGCCAGCAGCTTAATGGTTCGCCAGATCTATGGCTACACCTTC CASSLMVRQIYGYTF
. TRBJ1-4 12 . TRBV30 TGTGCCTGGAGTCGGTTTAATGAAAAACTGTTTTTT CAWSRFNEKLFF
. TRBJ1-1 15 . TRBV7-2 TGTGCCAGCAAGGGGAGTCACTCTTTGAACACTGAAGCTTTCTTT CASKGSHSLNTEAFF
. TRBJ1-1 14 . TRBV5-1 TGCGCCAGCAGCTTGGCCTTGGCGAACACTGAAGCTTTCTTT CASSLALANTEAFF
. TRBJ2-7 14 . TRBV6-5 TGTGCCACCCGTATTTTTCGGCAGGGTATAAGGCAGTACTTC CATRIFRQGIRQYF
. TRBJ1-5 15 . TRBV2 TGTGCCAGCAGTAATAGGGTAGAAGGCAATCAGCCCCAGCATTTT CASSNRVEGNQPQHF
TRBD2 TRBJ2-3 18 . TRBV19 TGTGCCAGTAGTATGGGGGGACTAGCGGGAAAGTGGGCAGATACGCAGTATTTT CASSMGGLAGKWADTQYF
. TRBJ2-7 13 . TRBV9 TGTGCCAGCAGCAGCGGACCCCACTACGAGCAGTACTTC CASSSGPHYEQYF
. TRBJ1-2 14 . TRBV19 TGTGCCAGTAGTACCGGACAGCCTAACTATGGCTACACCTTC CASSTGQPNYGYTF
TRBD1 TRBJ2-5 19 . TRBV4-1 TGCGCCAGCAGCCAACACAAACCCTCAGGGGGCTCCCTCCAAGAGACCCAGTACTTC CASSQHKPSGGSLQETQYF
. TRBJ1-1 13 . TRBV27 TGTGCCACCTGGGGAGGGAGGAACACTGAAGCTTTCTTT CATWGGRNTEAFF
. TRBJ2-3 12 . TRBV30 TGTGCCTGGACCACAGCGGGCTATACGCAGTATTTT CAWTTAGYTQYF
. TRBJ1-1 10 few TRBV28 TGTGCCACCTACATGGGGGAAGCTTTCTTT CATYMGEAFF
. TRBJ2-1 17 . TRBV11-2 TGTGCCAGCAGCTTAGTCTGGCAGGTGAGCTCCTACAATGAGCAGTTCTTC CASSLVWQVSSYNEQFF
. TRBJ1-2 15 . TRBV10-2 TGCGCCAGCAGTACAATGCCGACCGGGGGGTCTGGCTACACCTTC CASSTMPTGGSGYTF
. TRBJ2-3 14 . TRBV2 TGTGCCAGCAGACAGGGGAGCGGGACAGATACGCAGTATTTT CASRQGSGTDTQYF
. TRBJ2-5 15 once TRBV14 TGTGCCAGCAGCCAAGAGAGGGGCAGAAGAGAGACCCAGTACTTC CASSQERGRRETQYF
. TRBJ2-7 15 . TRBV19 TGTGCCAGTAGTACCTGGGACCGAAGCGTCGGCGAGCAGTACTTC CASSTWDRSVGEQYF
TRBD2 TRBJ2-1 15 . TRBV4-1 TGCGCCAGCAGCCAACTCAGCGGGACGTACAATGAGCAGTTCTTC CASSQLSGTYNEQFF